This note documents a single T cell receptor (beta chain) sequence. Its antigen target is currently unknown. No base qualities exist here, and no much larger clone lies one base off it. The sample originates from a study of response to subunit inactivated influenza vaccine listed by TCRdb under 2018. Study-level background: Deep quantitative T cell receptor repertoire profiling was used in the study to track responses to a trivalent subunit inactivated influenza vaccine. Overall results and qualifications from the work: It was suggested by the authors that each seasonal influenza vaccination may recruit only a limited number of new T cells.

The time point label, as the study defines it: 40 to 45 days after influenza vaccine administration. The V end loses 6 bases and the J end loses 0 bases, and a stretch of 23 bases separates them. CDR1 DFQATT and CDR2 SNEGSKA were looked up in the germline V gene (reference sequence). From its cysteine to its phenylalanine, the CDR3 spans 17 amino acids. Solely the CDR3 DNA is kept, with 51 bases framed from the first base. The library came from RT-PCR. The listed sequencing device is Illumina HiSeq 2500. TCRdb reprocessing: public reads trimmed at Q25 with fastp, clones called with MiXCR, in-frame beta chains kept. All rows with the same CDR3 protein become a single entry with the most common DNA and genes. The table for this sample lists about 480,000 distinct CDR3 sequences; over 9.5% of them were counted only once. The biggest ten clones account for roughly 12% of the sample.

The chain uses TRBV20-1 and TRBJ2-5, with an unclear D gene assignment. Source: PBMCs from blood, taken about 6 weeks after vaccination. This TCR was sampled from a man aged 50-60 years who received an inactivated influenza vaccine. Donor details come from another sample of the same person, matched by shared clones. CDR3 loop: CSARAVGSSLYQETQYF. DNA sequence: TGCAGTGCCCGAGCCGTAGGGTCCTCCCTGTACCAAGAGACCCAGTACTTC.